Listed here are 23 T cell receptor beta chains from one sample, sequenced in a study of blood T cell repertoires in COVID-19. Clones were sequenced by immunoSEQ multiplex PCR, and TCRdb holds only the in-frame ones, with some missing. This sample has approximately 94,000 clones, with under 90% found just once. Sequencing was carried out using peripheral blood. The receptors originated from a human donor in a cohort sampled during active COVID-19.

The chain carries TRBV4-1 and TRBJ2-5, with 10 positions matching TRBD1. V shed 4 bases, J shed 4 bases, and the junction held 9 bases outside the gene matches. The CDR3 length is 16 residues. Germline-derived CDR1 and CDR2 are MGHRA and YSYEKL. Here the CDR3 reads CASSPPDRGSGETQYF. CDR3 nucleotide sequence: TGCGCCAGCAGCCCTCCGGACAGGGGGAGTGGAGAGACCCAGTACTTC.

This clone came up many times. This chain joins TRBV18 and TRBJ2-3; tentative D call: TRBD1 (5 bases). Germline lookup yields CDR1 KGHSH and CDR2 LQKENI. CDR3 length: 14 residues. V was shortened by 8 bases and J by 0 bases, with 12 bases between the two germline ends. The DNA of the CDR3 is TGTGCCAGCACATACGCAGGGAGCACAGATACGCAGTATTTT. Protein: CASTYAGSTDTQYF. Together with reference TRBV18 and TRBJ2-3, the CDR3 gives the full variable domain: NAGVMQNPRHLVRRRGQEARLRCSPMKGHSHVYWYRQLPEEGLKFMVYLQKENIIDESGMPKERFSAEFPKEGPSILRIQQVVRGDSAAYFCASTYAGSTDTQYFGPGTRLTVL.

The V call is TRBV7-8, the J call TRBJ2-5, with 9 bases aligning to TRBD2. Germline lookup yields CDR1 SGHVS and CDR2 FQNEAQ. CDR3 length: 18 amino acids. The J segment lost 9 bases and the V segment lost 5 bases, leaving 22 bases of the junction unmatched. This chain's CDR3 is CASSAQRASGTERVAQYF. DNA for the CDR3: TGTGCCAGCAGCGCTCAGCGGGCTAGCGGGACCGAGCGAGTGGCCCAGTACTTC. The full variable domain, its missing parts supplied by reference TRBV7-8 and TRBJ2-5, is GAGVSQSPRYKVAKRGQDVALRCDPISGHVSLFWYQQALGQGPEFLTYFQNEAQLDKSGLPSDRFFAERPEGSVSTLKIQRTQQEDSAVYLCASSAQRASGTERVAQYFGPGTRLLVL.

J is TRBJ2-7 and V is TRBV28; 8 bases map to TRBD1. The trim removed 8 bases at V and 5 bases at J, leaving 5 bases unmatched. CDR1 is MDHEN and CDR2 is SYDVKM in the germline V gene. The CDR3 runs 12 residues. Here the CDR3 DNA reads TGTGCCAGCCAGGGGGCGGTAAACGAGCAGTACTTC. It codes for CASQGAVNEQYF.

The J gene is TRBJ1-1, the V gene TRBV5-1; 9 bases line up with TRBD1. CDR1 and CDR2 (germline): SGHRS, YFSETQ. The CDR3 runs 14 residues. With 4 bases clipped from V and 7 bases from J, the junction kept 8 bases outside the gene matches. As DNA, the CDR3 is TGCGCCAGCAGCGCGGGACAGGGAAACGGTGAAGCTTTCTTT. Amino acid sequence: CASSAGQGNGEAFF.

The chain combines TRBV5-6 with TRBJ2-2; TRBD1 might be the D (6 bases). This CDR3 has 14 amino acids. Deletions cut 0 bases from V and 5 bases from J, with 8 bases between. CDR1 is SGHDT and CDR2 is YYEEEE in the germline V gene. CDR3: CASSLGTGTGELFF. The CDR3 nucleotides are TGTGCCAGCAGCTTGGGTACAGGGACCGGGGAGCTGTTTTTT.

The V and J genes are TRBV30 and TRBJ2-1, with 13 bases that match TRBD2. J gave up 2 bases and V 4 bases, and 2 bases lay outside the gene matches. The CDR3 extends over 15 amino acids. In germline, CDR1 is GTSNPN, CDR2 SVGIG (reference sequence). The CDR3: CAWKGTSGTYNEQFF. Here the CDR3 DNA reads TGTGCCTGGAAAGGGACTAGCGGGACCTACAATGAGCAGTTCTTC.

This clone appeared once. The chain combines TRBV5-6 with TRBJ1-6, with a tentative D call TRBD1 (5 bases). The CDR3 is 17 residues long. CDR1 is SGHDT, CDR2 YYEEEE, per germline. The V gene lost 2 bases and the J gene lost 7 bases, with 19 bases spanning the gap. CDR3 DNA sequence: TGTGCCAGCAGCTTTAGGGGTCCCGCCCCTGGGAATTCACCCCTCCACTTT. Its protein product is CASSFRGPAPGNSPLHF.

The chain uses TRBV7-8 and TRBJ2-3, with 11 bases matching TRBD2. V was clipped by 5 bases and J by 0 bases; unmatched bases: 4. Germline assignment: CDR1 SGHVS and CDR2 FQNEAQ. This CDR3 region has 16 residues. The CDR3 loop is CASSRTSGFSTDTQYF. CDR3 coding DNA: TGTGCCAGCAGCCGGACTAGCGGGTTCAGCACAGATACGCAGTATTTT. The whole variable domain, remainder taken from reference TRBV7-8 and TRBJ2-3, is GAGVSQSPRYKVAKRGQDVALRCDPISGHVSLFWYQQALGQGPEFLTYFQNEAQLDKSGLPSDRFFAERPEGSVSTLKIQRTQQEDSAVYLCASSRTSGFSTDTQYFGPGTRLTVL.

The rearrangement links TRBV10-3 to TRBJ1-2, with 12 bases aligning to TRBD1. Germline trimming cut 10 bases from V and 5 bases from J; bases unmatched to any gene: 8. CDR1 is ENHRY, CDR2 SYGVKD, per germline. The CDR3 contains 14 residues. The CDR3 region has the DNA TGTGCCACCTCCCCGGGACAGGGGGCATATGGCTACACCTTC. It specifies CATSPGQGAYGYTF.

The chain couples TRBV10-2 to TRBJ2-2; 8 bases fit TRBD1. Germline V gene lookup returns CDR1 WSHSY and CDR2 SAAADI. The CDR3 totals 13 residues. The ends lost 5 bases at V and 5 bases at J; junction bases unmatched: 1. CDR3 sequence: CASSWTGTGELFF. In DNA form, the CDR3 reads TGCGCCAGCAGTTGGACAGGGACCGGGGAGCTGTTTTTT.

This CDR3 reads CASSYPPPQGLHYGYTF. CDR3 nucleotide sequence: TGTGCCAGCAGTTATCCCCCCCCGCAGGGGTTGCACTATGGCTACACCTTC. The chain joins TRBV6-2 or TRBV6-3 to TRBJ1-2, with D possibly matching TRBD1 (6 bases). Between the trimmed V and J ends, which lost 3 bases and 3 bases, there was a span of 20 bases. This CDR3 is 17 amino acids long. Looked up from germline, CDR1 is MNHEY and CDR2 is SVGEGT.

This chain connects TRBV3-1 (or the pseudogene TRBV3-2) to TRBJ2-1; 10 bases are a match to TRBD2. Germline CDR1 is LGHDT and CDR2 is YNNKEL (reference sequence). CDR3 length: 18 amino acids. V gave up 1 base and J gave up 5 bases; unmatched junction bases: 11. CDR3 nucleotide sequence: TGTGCCAGCAGCCAAGGAGGAAGCTTAGGACTAGCGGACAATGAGCAGTTCTTC. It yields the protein CASSQGGSLGLADNEQFF.

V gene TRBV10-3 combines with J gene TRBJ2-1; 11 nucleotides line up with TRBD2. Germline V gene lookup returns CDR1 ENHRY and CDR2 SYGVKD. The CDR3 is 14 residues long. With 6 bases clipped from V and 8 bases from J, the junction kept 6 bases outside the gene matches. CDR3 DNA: TGTGCCATCAGCGAGACTAGCGGGATATATGAGCAGTTCTTC. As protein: CAISETSGIYEQFF.

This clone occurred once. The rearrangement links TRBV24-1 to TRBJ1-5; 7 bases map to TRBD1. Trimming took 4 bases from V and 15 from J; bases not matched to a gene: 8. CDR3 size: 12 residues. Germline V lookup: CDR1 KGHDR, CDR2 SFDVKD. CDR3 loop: CATSEETGRPHF. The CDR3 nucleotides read TGTGCCACCAGTGAGGAGACAGGGCGACCGCATTTT.

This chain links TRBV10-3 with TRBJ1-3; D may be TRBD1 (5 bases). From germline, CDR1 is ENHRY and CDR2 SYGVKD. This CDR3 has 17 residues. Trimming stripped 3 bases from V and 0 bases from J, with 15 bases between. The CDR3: CAISEGRQGDSGNTIYF. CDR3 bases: TGTGCCATCAGTGAAGGGAGGCAGGGCGACTCTGGAAACACCATATATTTT.

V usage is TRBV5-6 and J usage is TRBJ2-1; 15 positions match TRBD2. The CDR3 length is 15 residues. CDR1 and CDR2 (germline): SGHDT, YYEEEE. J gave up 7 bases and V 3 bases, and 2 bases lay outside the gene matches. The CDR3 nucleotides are TGTGCCAGCAGCTGGGGGACTAGCGGGAGGAATGAGCAGTTCTTC. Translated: CASSWGTSGRNEQFF.

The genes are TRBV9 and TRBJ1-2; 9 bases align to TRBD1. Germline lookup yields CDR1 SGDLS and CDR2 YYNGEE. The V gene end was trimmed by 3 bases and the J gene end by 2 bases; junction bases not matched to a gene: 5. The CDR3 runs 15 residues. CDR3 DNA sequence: TGTGCCAGCAGCGCAGCCGGGACAGGGAACTATGGCTACACCTTC. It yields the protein CASSAAGTGNYGYTF.

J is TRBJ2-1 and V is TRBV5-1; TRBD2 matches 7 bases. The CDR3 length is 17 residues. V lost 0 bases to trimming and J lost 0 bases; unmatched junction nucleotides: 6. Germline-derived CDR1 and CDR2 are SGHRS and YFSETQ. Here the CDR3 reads CASSLGLAVNSYNEQFF. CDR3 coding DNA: TGCGCCAGCAGCTTGGGGCTAGCGGTTAACTCCTACAATGAGCAGTTCTTC.

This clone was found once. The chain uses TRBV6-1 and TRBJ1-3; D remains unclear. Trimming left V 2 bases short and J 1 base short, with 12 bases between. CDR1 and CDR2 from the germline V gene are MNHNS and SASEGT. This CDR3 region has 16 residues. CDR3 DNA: TGTGCCAGCAGTGAAATCCCGCCCGCGTCTGGAAACACCATATATTTT. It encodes CASSEIPPASGNTIYF.

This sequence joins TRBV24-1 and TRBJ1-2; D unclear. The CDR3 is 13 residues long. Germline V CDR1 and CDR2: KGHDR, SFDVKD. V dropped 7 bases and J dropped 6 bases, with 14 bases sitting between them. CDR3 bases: TGTGCCACCAGATCGGACTTGGGTCATGGCTACACCTTC. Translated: CATRSDLGHGYTF.

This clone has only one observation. The CDR3 nucleotides read TGTGCCAGCAGTTACCGGAGGGGGGGTTACGAGCAGTACTTC. Its translation: CASSYRRGGYEQYF. The genes are TRBV6-2 or TRBV6-3 and TRBJ2-7; D possibly corresponds to TRBD2 (7 bases). Between the trimmed V and J ends, which lost 2 bases and 4 bases, there was a span of 12 bases. CDR1 MNHEY and CDR2 SVGEGT come from the germline V gene. This CDR3 is built from 14 residues.

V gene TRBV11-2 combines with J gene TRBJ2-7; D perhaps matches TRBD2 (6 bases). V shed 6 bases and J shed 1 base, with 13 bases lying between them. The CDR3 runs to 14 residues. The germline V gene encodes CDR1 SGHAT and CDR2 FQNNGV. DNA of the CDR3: TGTGCCAGCAGTACCGGGGGTGGTTCCTACGAGCAGTACTTC. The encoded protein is CASSTGGGSYEQYF.